This entry describes one T cell receptor (beta chain). These data come from a study of T cell changes during pregnancy in multiple sclerosis. Looked up from germline, CDR1 is LGHNA and CDR2 is YSLEER. This CDR3 region has 16 residues. V dropped 1 base and J dropped 2 bases, with 13 bases sitting between them. The method was immunoSEQ multiplex PCR; TCRdb's version includes in-frame clones alone and lacks a portion of them. The sample holds about 69,000 clones, roughly 91% seen once. This material consisted of CD4+ T cells from peripheral blood mononuclear cells, taken in the third trimester of pregnancy. This chain connects TRBV4-3 to TRBJ2-3; D remains ambiguous. This sequence originates from a female donor in good health, enrolled as a control in a pregnancy study. The CDR3 protein is CASSQGWQVPTDTQYF. The CDR3 region has the DNA TGCGCCAGCAGCCAAGGATGGCAGGTCCCCACAGATACGCAGTATTTT.